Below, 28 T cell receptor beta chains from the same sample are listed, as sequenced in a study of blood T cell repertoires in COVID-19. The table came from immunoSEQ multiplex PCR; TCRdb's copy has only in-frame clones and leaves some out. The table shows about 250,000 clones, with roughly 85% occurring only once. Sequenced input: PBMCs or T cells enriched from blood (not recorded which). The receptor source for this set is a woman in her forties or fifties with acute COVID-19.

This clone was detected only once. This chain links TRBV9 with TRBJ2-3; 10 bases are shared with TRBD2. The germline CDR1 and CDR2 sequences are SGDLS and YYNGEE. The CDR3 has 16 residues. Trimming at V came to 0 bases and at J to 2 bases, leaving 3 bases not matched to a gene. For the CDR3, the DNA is TGTGCCAGCAGCGTAGGGCTAGCGGGGGTCACAGATACGCAGTATTTT. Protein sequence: CASSVGLAGVTDTQYF. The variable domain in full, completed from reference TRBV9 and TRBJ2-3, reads DSGVTQTPKHLITATGQRVTLRCSPRSGDLSVYWYQQSLDQGLQFLIQYYNGEERAKGNILERFSAQQFPDLHSELNLSSLELGDSALYFCASSVGLAGVTDTQYFGPGTRLTVL.

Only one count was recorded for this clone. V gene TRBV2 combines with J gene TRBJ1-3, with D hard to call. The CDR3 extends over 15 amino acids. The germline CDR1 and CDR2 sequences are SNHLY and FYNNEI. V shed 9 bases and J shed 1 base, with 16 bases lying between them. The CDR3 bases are TGTGCCAGTAAGTCAGGCCCGGGATCTGGAAACACCATATATTTT. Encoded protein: CASKSGPGSGNTIYF.

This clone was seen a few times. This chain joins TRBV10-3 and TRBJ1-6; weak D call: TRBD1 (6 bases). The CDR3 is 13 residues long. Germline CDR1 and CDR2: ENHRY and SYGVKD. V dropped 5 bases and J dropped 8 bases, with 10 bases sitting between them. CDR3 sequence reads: CAISIPGDSPLHF. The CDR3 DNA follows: TGTGCCATCAGTATACCAGGGGATTCACCCCTCCACTTT.

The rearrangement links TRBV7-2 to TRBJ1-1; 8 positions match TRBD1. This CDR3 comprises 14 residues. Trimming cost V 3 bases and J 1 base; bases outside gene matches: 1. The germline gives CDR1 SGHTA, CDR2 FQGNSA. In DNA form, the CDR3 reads TGTGCCAGCAGCTTCACAGGGGGGAACACTGAAGCTTTCTTT. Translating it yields CASSFTGGNTEAFF.

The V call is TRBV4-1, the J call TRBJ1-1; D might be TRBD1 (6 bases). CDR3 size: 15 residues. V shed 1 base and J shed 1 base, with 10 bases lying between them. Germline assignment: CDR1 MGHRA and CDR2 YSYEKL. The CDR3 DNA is TGCGCCAGCAGCCAAGTTACACAGGGGAACACTGAAGCTTTCTTT. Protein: CASSQVTQGNTEAFF.

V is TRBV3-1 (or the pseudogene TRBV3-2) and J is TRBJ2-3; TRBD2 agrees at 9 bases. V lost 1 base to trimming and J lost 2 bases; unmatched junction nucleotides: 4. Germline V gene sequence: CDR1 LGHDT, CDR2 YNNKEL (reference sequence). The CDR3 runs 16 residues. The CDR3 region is CASSQGLAAITDTQYF. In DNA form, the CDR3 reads TGTGCCAGCAGCCAAGGACTAGCGGCAATCACAGATACGCAGTATTTT.

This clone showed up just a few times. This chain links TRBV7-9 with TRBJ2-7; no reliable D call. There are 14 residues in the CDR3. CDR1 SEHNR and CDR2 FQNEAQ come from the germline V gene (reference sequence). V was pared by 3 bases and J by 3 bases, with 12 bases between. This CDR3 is CASSFQNNGYEQYF. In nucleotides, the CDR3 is TGTGCCAGCAGCTTTCAGAACAATGGCTACGAGCAGTACTTC.

The CDR3 DNA follows: TGTGCCGCGGGAGACAGTTTAGACACTGAAGCTTTCTTT. Protein sequence: CAAGDSLDTEAFF. The rearrangement uses TRBV19 and TRBJ1-1; a weak D match, TRBD1 (5 bases). The CDR3 length is 13 residues. Per germline, CDR1 LNHDA and CDR2 SQIVND (reference sequence). Trimming left V 11 bases short and J 3 bases short, with 16 bases between.

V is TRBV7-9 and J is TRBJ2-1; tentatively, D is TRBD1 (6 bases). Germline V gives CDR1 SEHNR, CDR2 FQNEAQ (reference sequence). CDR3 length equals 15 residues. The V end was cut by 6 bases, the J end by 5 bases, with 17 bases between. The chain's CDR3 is CASSQQGWRNNEQFF. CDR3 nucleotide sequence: TGTGCCAGCAGTCAACAGGGCTGGAGGAACAATGAGCAGTTCTTC.

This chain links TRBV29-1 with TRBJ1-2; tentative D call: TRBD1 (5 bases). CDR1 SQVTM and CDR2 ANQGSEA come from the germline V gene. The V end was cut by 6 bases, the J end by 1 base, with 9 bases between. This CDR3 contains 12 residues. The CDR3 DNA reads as TGCAGCGTCGGGGGGTTTAACTATGGCTACACCTTC. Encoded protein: CSVGGFNYGYTF.

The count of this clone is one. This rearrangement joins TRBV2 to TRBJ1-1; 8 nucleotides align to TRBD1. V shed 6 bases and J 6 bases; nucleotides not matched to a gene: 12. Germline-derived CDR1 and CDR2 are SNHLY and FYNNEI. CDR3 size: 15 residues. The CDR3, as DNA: TGTGCCAGCAGCCAACTACAGGGGGAACGGCCTGAAGCTTTCTTT. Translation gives CASSQLQGERPEAFF.

The CDR3 DNA reads TGTGCCAGCAGCGCCCCCGGGACAGGGGAAGGGAATGAGCAGTTCTTC. As protein: CASSAPGTGEGNEQFF. The chain couples TRBV2 to TRBJ2-1, with 10 bases identical to TRBD1. The germline CDR1 and CDR2 sequences are SNHLY and FYNNEI. Trimming cost V 6 bases and J 7 bases; bases outside gene matches: 12. This CDR3 region has 16 residues. The full variable domain, in which reference TRBV2 and TRBJ2-1 provide the parts outside the CDR3, is EPEVTQTPSHQVTQMGQEVILRCVPISNHLYFYWYRQILGQKVEFLVSFYNNEISEKSEIFDDQFSVERPDGSNFTLKIRSTKLEDSAMYFCASSAPGTGEGNEQFFGPGTRLTVL.

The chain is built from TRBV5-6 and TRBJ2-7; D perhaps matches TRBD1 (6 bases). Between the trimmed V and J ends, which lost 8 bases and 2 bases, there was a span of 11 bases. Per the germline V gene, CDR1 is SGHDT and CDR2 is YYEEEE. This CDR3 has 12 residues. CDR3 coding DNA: TGTGCCAGTAACAGGGAAGCCTACGAGCAGTACTTC. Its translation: CASNREAYEQYF.

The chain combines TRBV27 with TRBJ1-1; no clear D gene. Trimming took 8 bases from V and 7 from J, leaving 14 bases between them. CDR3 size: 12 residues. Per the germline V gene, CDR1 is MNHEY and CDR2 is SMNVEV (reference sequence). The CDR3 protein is CASAGVVGEAFF. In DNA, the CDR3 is TGTGCCAGCGCCGGAGTGGTTGGTGAAGCTTTCTTT.

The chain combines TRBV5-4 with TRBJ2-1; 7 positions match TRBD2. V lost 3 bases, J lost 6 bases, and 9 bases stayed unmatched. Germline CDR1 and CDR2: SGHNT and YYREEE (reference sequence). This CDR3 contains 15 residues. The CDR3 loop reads CASSSRDYISNEQFF. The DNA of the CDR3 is TGTGCCAGCAGCTCCCGGGACTATATATCCAATGAGCAGTTCTTC.

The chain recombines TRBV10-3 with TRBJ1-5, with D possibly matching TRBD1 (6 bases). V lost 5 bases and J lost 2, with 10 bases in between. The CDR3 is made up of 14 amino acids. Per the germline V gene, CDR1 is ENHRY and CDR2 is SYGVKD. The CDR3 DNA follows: TGTGCCATCAGTCCGGCAGGGGGCAATCAGCCCCAGCATTTT. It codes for CAISPAGGNQPQHF.

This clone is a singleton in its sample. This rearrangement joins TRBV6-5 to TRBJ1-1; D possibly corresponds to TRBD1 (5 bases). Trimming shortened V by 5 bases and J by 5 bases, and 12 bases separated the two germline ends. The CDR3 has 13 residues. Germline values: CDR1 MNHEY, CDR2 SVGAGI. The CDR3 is CASSRNRGTEAFF. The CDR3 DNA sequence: TGTGCCAGCAGTCGGAATCGGGGGACTGAAGCTTTCTTT.

CDR3 nucleotide sequence: TGTGCCAGCAGTTCCACCCAAGCGGGGGGGCAGGGTGAGCAGTTCTTC. Translation gives CASSSTQAGGQGEQFF. The chain couples TRBV6-2 or TRBV6-3 to TRBJ2-1; 10 nucleotides align to TRBD2. V lost 4 bases, J lost 9 bases, and 12 bases stayed unmatched. This CDR3 contains 16 residues. The V gene's germline CDR1 is MNHEY and CDR2 SVGEGT.

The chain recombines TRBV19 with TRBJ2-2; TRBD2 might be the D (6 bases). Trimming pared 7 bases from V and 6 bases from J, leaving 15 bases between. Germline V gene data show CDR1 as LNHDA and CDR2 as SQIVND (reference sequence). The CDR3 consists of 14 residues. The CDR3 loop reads CASTRGIASGELFF. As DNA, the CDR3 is TGTGCCAGTACGCGGGGTATTGCGTCCGGGGAGCTGTTTTTT.

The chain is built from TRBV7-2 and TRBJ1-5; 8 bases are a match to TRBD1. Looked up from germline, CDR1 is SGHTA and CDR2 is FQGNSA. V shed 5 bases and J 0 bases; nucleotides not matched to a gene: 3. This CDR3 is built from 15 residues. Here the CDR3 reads CASSPGQDSNQPQHF. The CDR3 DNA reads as TGTGCCAGCAGCCCGGGACAGGATAGCAATCAGCCCCAGCATTTT.

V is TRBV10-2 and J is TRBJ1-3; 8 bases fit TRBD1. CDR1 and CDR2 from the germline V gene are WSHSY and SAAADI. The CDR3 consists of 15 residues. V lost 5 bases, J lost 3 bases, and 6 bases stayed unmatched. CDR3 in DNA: TGCGCCAGCAGTACCAGGGGGCGAAGTGGAAACACCATATATTTT. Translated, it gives CASSTRGRSGNTIYF.

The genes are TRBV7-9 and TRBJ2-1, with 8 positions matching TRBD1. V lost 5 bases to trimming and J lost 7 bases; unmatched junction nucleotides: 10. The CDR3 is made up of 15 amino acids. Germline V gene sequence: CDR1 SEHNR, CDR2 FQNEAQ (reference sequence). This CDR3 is CASSPSQGAGNEQFF. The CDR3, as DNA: TGTGCCAGCAGCCCCTCCCAGGGGGCAGGGAATGAGCAGTTCTTC.

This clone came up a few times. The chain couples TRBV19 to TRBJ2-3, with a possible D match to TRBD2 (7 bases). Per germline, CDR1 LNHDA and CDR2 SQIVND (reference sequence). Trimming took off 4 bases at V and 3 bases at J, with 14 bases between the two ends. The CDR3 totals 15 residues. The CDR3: CASSKAGARTDTQYF. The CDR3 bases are TGTGCCAGTAGTAAGGCGGGGGCCAGGACAGATACGCAGTATTTT.

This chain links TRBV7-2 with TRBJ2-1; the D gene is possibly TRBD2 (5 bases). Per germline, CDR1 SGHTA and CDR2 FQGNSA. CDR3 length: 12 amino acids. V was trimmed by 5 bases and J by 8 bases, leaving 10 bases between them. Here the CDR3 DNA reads TGTGCCAGCAGCCGCTTAGCGTATGAGCAGTTCTTC. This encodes CASSRLAYEQFF.

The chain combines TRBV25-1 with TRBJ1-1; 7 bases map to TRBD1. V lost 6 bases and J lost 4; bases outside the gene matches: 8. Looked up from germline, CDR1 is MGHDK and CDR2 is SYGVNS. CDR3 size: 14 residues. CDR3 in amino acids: CASRTQGSGTEAFF. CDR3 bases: TGTGCCAGCAGAACACAGGGGTCGGGCACTGAAGCTTTCTTT.

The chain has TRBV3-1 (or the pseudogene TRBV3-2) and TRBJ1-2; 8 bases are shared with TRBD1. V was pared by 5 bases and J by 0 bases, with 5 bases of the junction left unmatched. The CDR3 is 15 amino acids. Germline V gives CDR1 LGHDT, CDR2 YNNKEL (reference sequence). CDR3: CASSSGQGANYGYTF. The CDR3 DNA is TGTGCCAGCAGCTCCGGACAGGGAGCTAACTATGGCTACACCTTC.

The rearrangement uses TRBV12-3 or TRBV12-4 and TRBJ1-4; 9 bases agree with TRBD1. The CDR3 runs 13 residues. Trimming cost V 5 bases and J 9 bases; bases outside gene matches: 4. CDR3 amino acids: CASSTGGIQKLFF. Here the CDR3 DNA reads TGTGCCAGCAGTACAGGGGGCATCCAAAAACTGTTTTTT.

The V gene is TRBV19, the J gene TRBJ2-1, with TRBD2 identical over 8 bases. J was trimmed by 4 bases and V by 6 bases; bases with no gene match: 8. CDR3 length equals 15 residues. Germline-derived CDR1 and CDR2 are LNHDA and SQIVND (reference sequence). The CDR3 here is CASSKSGGPYNEQFF. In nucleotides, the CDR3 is TGTGCCAGTAGCAAGAGCGGGGGTCCTTACAATGAGCAGTTCTTC.